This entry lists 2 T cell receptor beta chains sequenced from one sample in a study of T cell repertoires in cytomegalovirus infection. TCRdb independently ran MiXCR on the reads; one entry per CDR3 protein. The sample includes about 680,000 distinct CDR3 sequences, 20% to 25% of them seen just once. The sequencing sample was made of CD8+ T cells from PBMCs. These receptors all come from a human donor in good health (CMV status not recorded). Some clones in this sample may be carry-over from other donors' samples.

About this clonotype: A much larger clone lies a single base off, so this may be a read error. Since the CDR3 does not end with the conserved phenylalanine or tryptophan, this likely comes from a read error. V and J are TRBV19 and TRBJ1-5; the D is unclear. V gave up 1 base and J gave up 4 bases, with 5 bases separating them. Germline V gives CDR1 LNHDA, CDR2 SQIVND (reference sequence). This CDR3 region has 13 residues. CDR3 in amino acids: CASSIGRNQPQHS. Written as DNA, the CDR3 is TGTGCCAGTAGTATAGGGAGAAATCAGCCCCAGCATTCT.

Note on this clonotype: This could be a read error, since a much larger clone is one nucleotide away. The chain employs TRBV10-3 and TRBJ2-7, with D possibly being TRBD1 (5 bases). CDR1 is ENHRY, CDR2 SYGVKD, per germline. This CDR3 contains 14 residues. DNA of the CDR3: TGTGCCATCGGTGATCCAGGGTTCTCCTACGAGCAGTACTTC. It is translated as CAIGDPGFSYEQYF.